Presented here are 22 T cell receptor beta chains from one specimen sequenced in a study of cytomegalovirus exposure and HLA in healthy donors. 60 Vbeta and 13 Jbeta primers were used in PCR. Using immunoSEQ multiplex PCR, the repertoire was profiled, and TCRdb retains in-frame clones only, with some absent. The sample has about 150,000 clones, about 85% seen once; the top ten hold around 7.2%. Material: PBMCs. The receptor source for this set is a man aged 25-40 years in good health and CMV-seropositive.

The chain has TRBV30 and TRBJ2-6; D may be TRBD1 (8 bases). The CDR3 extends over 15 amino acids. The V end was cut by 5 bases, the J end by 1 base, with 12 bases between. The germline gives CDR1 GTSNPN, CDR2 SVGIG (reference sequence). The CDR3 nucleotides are TGTGCCTGGGGACAGGGACTATCTGGGGCCAACGTCCTGACTTTC. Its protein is CAWGQGLSGANVLTF.

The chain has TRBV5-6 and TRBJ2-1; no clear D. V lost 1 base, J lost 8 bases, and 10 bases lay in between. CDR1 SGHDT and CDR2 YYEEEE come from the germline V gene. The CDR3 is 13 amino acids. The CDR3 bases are TGTGCCAGCAGCTTGCTCGACAAGCATGAGCAGTTCTTC. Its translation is CASSLLDKHEQFF.

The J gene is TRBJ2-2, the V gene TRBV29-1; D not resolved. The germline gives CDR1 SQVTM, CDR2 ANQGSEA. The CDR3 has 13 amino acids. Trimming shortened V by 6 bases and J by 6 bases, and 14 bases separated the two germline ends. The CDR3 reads CSVLRVSPGELFF. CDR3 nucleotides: TGCAGCGTGCTCCGGGTCTCACCCGGGGAGCTGTTTTTT.

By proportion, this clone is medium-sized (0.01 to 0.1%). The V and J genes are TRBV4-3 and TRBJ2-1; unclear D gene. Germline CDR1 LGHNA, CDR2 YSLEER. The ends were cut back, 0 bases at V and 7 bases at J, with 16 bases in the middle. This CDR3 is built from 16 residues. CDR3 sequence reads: CASSQDRSQSTNEQFF. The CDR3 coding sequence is TGCGCCAGCAGCCAAGATCGGAGCCAGTCTACGAATGAGCAGTTCTTC.

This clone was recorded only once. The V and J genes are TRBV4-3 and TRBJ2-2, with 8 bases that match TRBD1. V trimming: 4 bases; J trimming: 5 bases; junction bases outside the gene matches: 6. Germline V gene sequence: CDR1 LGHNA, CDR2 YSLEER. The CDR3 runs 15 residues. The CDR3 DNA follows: TGCGCCAGCAGCCTACTTACAGGGGGGACCGGGGAGCTGTTTTTT. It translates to CASSLLTGGTGELFF.

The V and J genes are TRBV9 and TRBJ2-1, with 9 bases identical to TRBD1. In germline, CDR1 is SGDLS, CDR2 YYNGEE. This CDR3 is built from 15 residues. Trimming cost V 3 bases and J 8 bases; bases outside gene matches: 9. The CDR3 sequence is CASSARDREVDEQFF. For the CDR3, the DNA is TGTGCCAGCAGCGCCCGGGACAGGGAGGTCGATGAGCAGTTCTTC.

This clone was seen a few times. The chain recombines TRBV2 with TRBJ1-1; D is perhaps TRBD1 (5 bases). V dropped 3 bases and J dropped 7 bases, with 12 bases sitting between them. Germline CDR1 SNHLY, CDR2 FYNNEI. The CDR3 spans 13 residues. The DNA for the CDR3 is TGTGCCAGCAGTGATGGGCGGGGGTATGAAGCTTTCTTT. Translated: CASSDGRGYEAFF.

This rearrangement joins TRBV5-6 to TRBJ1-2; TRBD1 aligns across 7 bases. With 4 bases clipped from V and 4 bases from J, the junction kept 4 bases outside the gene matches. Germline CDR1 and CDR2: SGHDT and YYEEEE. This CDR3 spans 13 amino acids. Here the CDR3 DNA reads TGTGCCAGCAGCAAGACAGGGTTCTATGGCTACACCTTC. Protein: CASSKTGFYGYTF.

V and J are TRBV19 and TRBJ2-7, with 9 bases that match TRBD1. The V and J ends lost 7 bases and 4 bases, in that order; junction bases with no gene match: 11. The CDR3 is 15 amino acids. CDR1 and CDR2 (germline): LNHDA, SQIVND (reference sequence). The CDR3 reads CASTEDGQGIYEQYF. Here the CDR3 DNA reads TGTGCCAGTACCGAAGATGGACAGGGGATTTACGAGCAGTACTTC.

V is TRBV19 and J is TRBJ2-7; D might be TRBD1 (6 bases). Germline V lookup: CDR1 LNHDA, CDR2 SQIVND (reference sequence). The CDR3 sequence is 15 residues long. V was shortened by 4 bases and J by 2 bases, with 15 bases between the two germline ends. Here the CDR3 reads CASSTQPGHTYEQYF. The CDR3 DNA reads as TGTGCCAGTAGTACCCAGCCGGGACATACCTACGAGCAGTACTTC.

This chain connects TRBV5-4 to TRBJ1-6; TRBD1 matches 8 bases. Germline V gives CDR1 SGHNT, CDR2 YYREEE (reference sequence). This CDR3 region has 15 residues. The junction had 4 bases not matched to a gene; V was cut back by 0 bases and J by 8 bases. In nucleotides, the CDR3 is TGTGCCAGCAGCTTGGGGCAGGGGGCGGATTCACCCCTCCACTTT. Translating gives CASSLGQGADSPLHF.

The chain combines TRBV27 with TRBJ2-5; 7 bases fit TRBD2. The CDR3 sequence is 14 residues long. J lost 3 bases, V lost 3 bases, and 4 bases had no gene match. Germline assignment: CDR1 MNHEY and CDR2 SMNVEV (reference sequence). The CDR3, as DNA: TGTGCCAGCAGTTTGTACAGCGGGAAAGAGACCCAGTACTTC. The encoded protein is CASSLYSGKETQYF.

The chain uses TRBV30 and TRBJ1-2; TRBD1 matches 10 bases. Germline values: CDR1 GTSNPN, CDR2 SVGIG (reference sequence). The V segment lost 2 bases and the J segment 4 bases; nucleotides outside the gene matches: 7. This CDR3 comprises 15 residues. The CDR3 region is CAWSIDRGRVYGYTF. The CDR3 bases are TGTGCCTGGAGTATAGACAGGGGGCGCGTCTATGGCTACACCTTC.

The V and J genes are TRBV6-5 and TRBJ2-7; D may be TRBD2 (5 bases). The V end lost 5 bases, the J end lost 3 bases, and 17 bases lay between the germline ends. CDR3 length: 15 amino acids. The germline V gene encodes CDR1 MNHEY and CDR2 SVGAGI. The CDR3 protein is CASSRDASGIYEQYF. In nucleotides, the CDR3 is TGTGCCAGCAGTCGAGACGCGTCGGGAATCTACGAGCAGTACTTC.

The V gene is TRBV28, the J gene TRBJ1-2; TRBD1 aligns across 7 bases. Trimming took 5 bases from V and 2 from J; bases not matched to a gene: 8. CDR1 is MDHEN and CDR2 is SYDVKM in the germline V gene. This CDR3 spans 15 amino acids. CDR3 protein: CASSAGDRTNYGYTF. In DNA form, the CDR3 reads TGTGCCAGCAGTGCTGGGGACAGAACCAACTATGGCTACACCTTC.

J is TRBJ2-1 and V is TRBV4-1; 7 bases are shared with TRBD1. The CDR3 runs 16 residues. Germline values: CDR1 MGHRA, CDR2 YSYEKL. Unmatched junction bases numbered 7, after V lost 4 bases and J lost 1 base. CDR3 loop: CASSPRSGQSYNEQFF. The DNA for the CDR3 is TGCGCCAGCAGCCCCCGGTCGGGACAGTCCTACAATGAGCAGTTCTTC.

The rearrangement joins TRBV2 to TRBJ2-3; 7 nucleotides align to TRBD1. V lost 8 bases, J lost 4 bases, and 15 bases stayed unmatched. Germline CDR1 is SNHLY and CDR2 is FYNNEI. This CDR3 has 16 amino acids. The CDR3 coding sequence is TGTGCCAGCCAGCTCCGGAGACAGGGTTTCGCAGATACGCAGTATTTT. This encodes CASQLRRQGFADTQYF. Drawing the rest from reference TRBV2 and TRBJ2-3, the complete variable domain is EPEVTQTPSHQVTQMGQEVILRCVPISNHLYFYWYRQILGQKVEFLVSFYNNEISEKSEIFDDQFSVERPDGSNFTLKIRSTKLEDSAMYFCASQLRRQGFADTQYFGPGTRLTVL.

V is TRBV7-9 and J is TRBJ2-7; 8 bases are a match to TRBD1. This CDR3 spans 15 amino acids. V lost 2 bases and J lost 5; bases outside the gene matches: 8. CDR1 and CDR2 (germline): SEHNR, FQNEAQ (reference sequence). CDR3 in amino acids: CASSLSRTGFHEQYF. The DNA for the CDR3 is TGTGCCAGCAGCTTAAGCAGGACAGGGTTTCACGAGCAGTACTTC.

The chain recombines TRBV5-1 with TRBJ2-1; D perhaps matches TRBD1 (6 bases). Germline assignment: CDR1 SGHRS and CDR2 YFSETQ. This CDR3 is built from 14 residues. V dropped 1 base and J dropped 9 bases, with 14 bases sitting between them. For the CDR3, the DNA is TGCGCCAGCAGCTTGACGGCAGGGGCGGGTGAGCAGTTCTTC. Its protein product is CASSLTAGAGEQFF.

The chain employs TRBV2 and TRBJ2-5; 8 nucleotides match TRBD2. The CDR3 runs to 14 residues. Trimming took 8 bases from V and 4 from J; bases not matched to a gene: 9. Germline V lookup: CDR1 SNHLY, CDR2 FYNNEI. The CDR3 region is CASAARLAGETQYF. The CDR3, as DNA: TGTGCCAGCGCCGCAAGGCTAGCGGGAGAGACCCAGTACTTC.

CDR3 DNA: TGTGCCAGCAGCCGACTAGCGGGGGCGCCCTACAATGAGCAGTTCTTC. Translating gives CASSRLAGAPYNEQFF. The chain links TRBV9 to TRBJ2-1; the match to TRBD2 covers 12 bases. The CDR3 totals 16 residues. The J segment lost 2 bases and the V segment lost 4 bases, leaving 4 bases of the junction unmatched. Germline CDR1 and CDR2: SGDLS and YYNGEE.

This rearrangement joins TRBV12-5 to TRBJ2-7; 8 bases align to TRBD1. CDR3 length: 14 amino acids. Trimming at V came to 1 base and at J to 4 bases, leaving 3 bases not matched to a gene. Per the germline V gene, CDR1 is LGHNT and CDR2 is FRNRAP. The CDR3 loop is CASGLDTGGYEQYF. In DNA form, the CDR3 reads TGTGCTAGTGGTTTGGATACAGGGGGTTACGAGCAGTACTTC.